This is a list of T cell receptor beta chains from one sample in a study of cytomegalovirus exposure and HLA in healthy donors. The repertoire was sequenced with immunoSEQ multiplex PCR; TCRdb's copy has only in-frame clones and lacks some. Of about 50,000 clones in the sample, 60% to 85% were seen once. Sequenced input: PBMCs. The source of these receptors is a man younger than 40 in good health and CMV-seropositive. CDR3s include the opening cysteine and the closing phenylalanine or tryptophan. Fields, in order: V gene, J gene, D gene, clone size, CDR3 DNA, CDR3 protein. A D gene is named only where the DNA matches it firmly. Rows may omit the clone size; those that give it use once, few, many or a size class.

V gene: TRBV27; J gene: TRBJ2-7; D gene: TRBD1; clone size: -; CDR3 DNA: TGTGCCAGCAGTTCCCAAAGGACAGGCCGGACCTACGAGCAGTACTTC; CDR3 protein: CASSSQRTGRTYEQYF
V gene: TRBV5-6; J gene: TRBJ1-1; D gene: TRBD1; clone size: -; CDR3 DNA: TGTGCCAGCAGCTTGGCCAGACAGGGGGCGCGGACTGAAGCTTTCTTT; CDR3 protein: CASSLARQGARTEAFF
V gene: TRBV5-1; J gene: TRBJ2-2; D gene: TRBD2; clone size: -; CDR3 DNA: TGCGCCAGCAGCCTAGGGACTAGTAGGGGGGAGCTGTTTTTT; CDR3 protein: CASSLGTSRGELFF
V gene: TRBV14; J gene: TRBJ2-7; D gene: -; clone size: -; CDR3 DNA: TGTGCCAGCAGCCAAGATTTTTCGGTGCCCCTCTACGAGCAGTACTTC; CDR3 protein: CASSQDFSVPLYEQYF
V gene: TRBV6-5; J gene: TRBJ2-2; D gene: -; clone size: once; CDR3 DNA: TGTGCCAGCAGTACGACAGGGAACACCGGGGAGCTGTTTTTT; CDR3 protein: CASSTTGNTGELFF
V gene: TRBV7-2; J gene: TRBJ2-3; D gene: TRBD2; clone size: -; CDR3 DNA: TGTGCCAGCAGCACCCCTCTAGCGGGGGGGATAGATACGCAGTATTTT; CDR3 protein: CASSTPLAGGIDTQYF
V gene: TRBV2; J gene: TRBJ1-1; D gene: -; clone size: -; CDR3 DNA: TGTGCCAGCAGTGAATTGGCGGGAGGTGAAGCTTTCTTT; CDR3 protein: CASSELAGGEAFF
V gene: TRBV5-6; J gene: TRBJ2-7; D gene: -; clone size: -; CDR3 DNA: TGTGCCAGCAGCTTGGTGTCTAACTACGAGCAGTACTTC; CDR3 protein: CASSLVSNYEQYF
V gene: TRBV12-5; J gene: TRBJ1-1; D gene: -; clone size: few; CDR3 DNA: TGTGCTAGTGGTAGGGGCTCTGAAGCTTTCTTT; CDR3 protein: CASGRGSEAFF
V gene: TRBV5-4; J gene: TRBJ2-3; D gene: -; clone size: -; CDR3 DNA: TGTGCCAGCAGCTTGCTACAGCTCACAGATACGCAGTATTTT; CDR3 protein: CASSLLQLTDTQYF
V gene: TRBV19; J gene: TRBJ1-1; D gene: TRBD1; clone size: few; CDR3 DNA: TGTGCCAGTAGTGGAAGGGGGCTGAACACTGAAGCTTTCTTT; CDR3 protein: CASSGRGLNTEAFF
V gene: TRBV7-9; J gene: TRBJ2-2; D gene: -; clone size: -; CDR3 DNA: TGTGCCAGCAGCACAAACAGTGGCCTTGTAGCCGGGGAGCTGTTTTTT; CDR3 protein: CASSTNSGLVAGELFF
V gene: TRBV2; J gene: TRBJ1-5; D gene: -; clone size: -; CDR3 DNA: TGTGCCGGAAAGGGAGGGGCCAATCAGCCCCAGCATTTT; CDR3 protein: CAGKGGANQPQHF
V gene: TRBV7-9; J gene: TRBJ1-1; D gene: -; clone size: -; CDR3 DNA: TGTGCCAGCAGCTTATCTGCGGAAATGAACACTGAAGCTTTCTTT; CDR3 protein: CASSLSAEMNTEAFF
V gene: TRBV27; J gene: TRBJ1-2; D gene: TRBD1; clone size: -; CDR3 DNA: TGTGCCAGCAGTTTTAGGGGGCTGAACTATGGCTACACCTTC; CDR3 protein: CASSFRGLNYGYTF
V gene: TRBV11-3; J gene: TRBJ2-3; D gene: -; clone size: -; CDR3 DNA: TGTGCCAGCAGCTTAGGAGGTACACCGAAAGATACGCAGTATTTT; CDR3 protein: CASSLGGTPKDTQYF
V gene: TRBV5-1; J gene: TRBJ1-2; D gene: TRBD1; clone size: once; CDR3 DNA: TGCGCCAGCAGCTTGACAGGGGAGAGATATGGCTACACCTTC; CDR3 protein: CASSLTGERYGYTF
V gene: TRBV30; J gene: TRBJ1-6; D gene: -; clone size: -; CDR3 DNA: TGTGCCTGGAGTGTGGCAGGGAATTCACCCCTCCACTTT; CDR3 protein: CAWSVAGNSPLHF
V gene: TRBV27; J gene: TRBJ2-2; D gene: -; clone size: -; CDR3 DNA: TGTGCCAGCAGTTCGCGGGCCACGAACACCGGGGAGCTGTTTTTT; CDR3 protein: CASSSRATNTGELFF
V gene: TRBV5-1; J gene: TRBJ2-1; D gene: -; clone size: -; CDR3 DNA: TGCGCCAGCAGCGAAGCAGCGGGCCCCACCAATGAGCAGTTCTTC; CDR3 protein: CASSEAAGPTNEQFF
V gene: TRBV4-1; J gene: TRBJ2-2; D gene: TRBD1; clone size: -; CDR3 DNA: TGCGCCAGCAGCCAATATGACAGGGGAGCCGGGGAGCTGTTTTTT; CDR3 protein: CASSQYDRGAGELFF
V gene: TRBV6-5; J gene: TRBJ1-2; D gene: -; clone size: -; CDR3 DNA: TGTGCCAGCAAATCTCCAGGGGCCTATGGCTACACCTTC; CDR3 protein: CASKSPGAYGYTF
V gene: TRBV7-6; J gene: TRBJ1-1; D gene: -; clone size: -; CDR3 DNA: TGTGCCAGCAGCTTACGTGGGGGAGGAGGCTACGGTGAAGCTTTCTTT; CDR3 protein: CASSLRGGGGYGEAFF
V gene: TRBV9; J gene: TRBJ2-1; D gene: TRBD1; clone size: -; CDR3 DNA: TGTGCCAGCAGCGGTAGAGGGGACAGGGTATCGGATGAGCAGTTCTTC; CDR3 protein: CASSGRGDRVSDEQFF
V gene: TRBV10-1; J gene: TRBJ2-3; D gene: TRBD2; clone size: -; CDR3 DNA: TGCGCCAGCAGTGAGTCCTCACGACTAGCGGTTTCCCCAGATACGCAGTATTTT; CDR3 protein: CASSESSRLAVSPDTQYF
V gene: TRBV18; J gene: TRBJ2-6; D gene: -; clone size: -; CDR3 DNA: TGTGCCAGCTCACTGGGTAGAGAATCCCCGCAGGTTGGGGCCAACGTCCTGACTTTC; CDR3 protein: CASSLGRESPQVGANVLTF
V gene: TRBV5-1; J gene: TRBJ1-3; D gene: -; clone size: -; CDR3 DNA: TGCGCCAGCAGCTTGGTTGACAGCGTATACTCTGGAAACACCATATATTTT; CDR3 protein: CASSLVDSVYSGNTIYF